This passage covers 7 T cell receptor beta chains from one sample sequenced in a study of OX40 agonist ivuxolimab in advanced cancers. Libraries were prepared through the immunoSEQ multiplex PCR assay. The table comes from immuneACCESS by way of TCRdb, which keeps in-frame sequences with V and J called. Part of the clones is missing from these tables; in studies checked, under half for an unresolved V gene and the rest for unknown reasons. In this sample the table shows some 150,000 clones, 90% of which occur a single time. Roughly 0.99% of the sample comes from the top ten. The material was CD4+ or CD8+ T cells sorted from blood, obtained in a trial of the OX40 agonist ivuxolimab. The origin of the receptors is an adult with an advanced solid tumor such as melanoma, head and neck, liver or kidney cancer.

The CDR3 spells CASSPLAGGETQYF. The CDR3 DNA is TGTGCCAGCAGCCCTCTAGCGGGAGGTGAGACCCAGTACTTC. This sequence joins TRBV11-1 and TRBJ2-5; TRBD2 matches 11 bases. CDR1 is SGHAT and CDR2 is FQDESV in the germline V gene (reference sequence). With V trimmed by 5 bases and J by 5 bases, 4 bases remained unmatched. CDR3 size: 14 residues.

The rearrangement joins TRBV30 to TRBJ2-3; the match to TRBD2 covers 12 bases. Germline CDR1 and CDR2: GTSNPN and SVGIG (reference sequence). The CDR3 has 16 amino acids. J was trimmed by 0 bases and V by 4 bases; bases with no gene match: 5. The CDR3 nucleotides are TGTGCCTGGAAGACTAGCGGGGGATCTAGCACAGATACGCAGTATTTT. This gives the protein CAWKTSGGSSTDTQYF.

Only a few counts were recorded for this clone. The J gene is TRBJ2-1, the V gene TRBV29-1; 10 nucleotides line up with TRBD1. This CDR3 is built from 16 residues. Unmatched junction bases numbered 8, after V lost 2 bases and J lost 4 bases. CDR1 and CDR2 from the germline V gene are SQVTM and ANQGSEA. CDR3: CSVESGQGFLYNEQFF. The CDR3 coding sequence is TGCAGCGTTGAATCGGGACAGGGGTTTCTGTACAATGAGCAGTTCTTC.

The V call is TRBV10-3, the J call TRBJ2-7; 12 nucleotides align to TRBD2. Germline loops: CDR1 ENHRY, CDR2 SYGVKD. The CDR3 covers 16 residues. Germline trimming cut 4 bases from V and 0 bases from J; bases unmatched to any gene: 4. The CDR3 here is CAISAGLAGSSYEQYF. The CDR3 bases are TGTGCCATCAGTGCCGGACTAGCGGGGAGCTCCTACGAGCAGTACTTC.

The V and J genes are TRBV9 and TRBJ2-5; D could derive from TRBD1 or TRBD2 (6 bases each). V was clipped by 1 base and J by 5 bases, with 9 bases between them. CDR1 and CDR2 (germline): SGDLS, YYNGEE. The CDR3 loop spans 13 amino acids. The chain's CDR3 is CASSVTGRETQYF. In DNA form, the CDR3 reads TGTGCCAGCAGCGTAACAGGGAGGGAGACCCAGTACTTC.

The J gene is TRBJ2-7, the V gene TRBV7-3; 15 bases agree with TRBD2. The V gene's germline CDR1 is SGHTA and CDR2 FQGTGA. This CDR3 has 15 amino acids. The V segment lost 5 bases and the J segment 3 bases; nucleotides outside the gene matches: 2. As DNA, the CDR3 is TGTGCCAGCAGCCCGGGACTAGCGGGAGGCTACGAGCAGTACTTC. Protein: CASSPGLAGGYEQYF.

This sequence joins TRBV18 and TRBJ1-5; 10 nucleotides match TRBD1. The CDR3 has 15 residues. Germline assignment: CDR1 KGHSH and CDR2 LQKENI. J gave up 6 bases and V 0 bases, and 2 bases lay outside the gene matches. In DNA, the CDR3 is TGTGCCAGCTCACCACCGGGACAGGGGTTTCAGCCCCAGCATTTT. Protein sequence: CASSPPGQGFQPQHF. The variable domain in full, completed from reference TRBV18 and TRBJ1-5, reads NAGVMQNPRHLVRRRGQEARLRCSPMKGHSHVYWYRQLPEEGLKFMVYLQKENIIDESGMPKERFSAEFPKEGPSILRIQQVVRGDSAAYFCASSPPGQGFQPQHFGDGTRLSIL.